This T cell receptor (beta chain) was sequenced in a study of T-cell memory formation after mild COVID-19. Study conclusions and caveats: The study detected some responding clones in pre-infection memory, suggesting cross-reactive memory joined. Nothing confirmed that second-wave clones peaking on day 37 were specific for SARS-CoV-2.

In the case of this clonotype: What it recognizes is unknown.

Each CDR3 protein gets one entry after TCRdb re-called the 5' RACE reads with MiXCR. The repertoire holds about 270,000 distinct CDR3 sequences, with approximately 15% as singletons. Source material: PBMCs or a T cell subset sorted from them (not recorded which). The receptor was isolated from an adult woman who had mild COVID-19 (a few samples of this study predate the infection). Cell type and time point are not known.

CDR3 DNA sequence: TGTGCCAGCAGCGGTAGCGGCGAGAGGTACAATGAGCAGTTCTTC. Amino acids: CASSGSGERYNEQFF. The rearrangement links TRBV12-3 or TRBV12-4 to TRBJ2-1; tentatively, D is TRBD2 (6 bases). Between the trimmed V and J ends, which lost 6 bases and 4 bases, there was a span of 16 bases. The CDR3 extends over 15 amino acids.